A single sample is the source of the 9 T cell receptor beta chains below, sequenced in a study of T cell responses to AZD1222 COVID-19 vaccine. Only in-frame clones appear in the TCRdb table, and some are missing; sequencing was by immunoSEQ multiplex PCR. This sample has 80,000 to 95,000 clones, with roughly 80% found just once. The material was peripheral blood, obtained on day 0 of AZD1222 vaccination. Receptors were obtained from an adult in good health.

This sequence joins TRBV6-2 or TRBV6-3 and TRBJ2-5; D assignment may be TRBD1 or TRBD2 (5 bases each). Germline-derived CDR1 and CDR2 are MNHEY and SVGEGT. Trimming took 5 bases from V and 1 from J, leaving 8 bases between them. This CDR3 comprises 13 residues. The DNA for the CDR3 is TGTGCCAGCAGTAGGGACCGCCAAGAGACCCAGTACTTC. This sequence encodes CASSRDRQETQYF.

The chain has TRBV28 and TRBJ2-2; D gene ambiguous. Germline V gene data show CDR1 as MDHEN and CDR2 as SYDVKM. This CDR3 is built from 13 residues. V was pared by 9 bases and J by 6 bases, with 14 bases between. The CDR3 is CASGVGAPGELFF. The DNA for the CDR3 is TGTGCCAGTGGGGTTGGTGCACCCGGGGAGCTGTTTTTT.

The chain recombines TRBV6-6 with TRBJ2-1; 8 nucleotides match TRBD1. The junction had 9 bases not matched to a gene; V was cut back by 5 bases and J by 0 bases. The CDR3 runs 17 residues. Germline V gene data show CDR1 as MNHNY and CDR2 as SVGAGI (reference sequence). The CDR3 protein is CASSGSTGVSSYNEQFF. Written as DNA, the CDR3 is TGTGCCAGCAGTGGATCGACAGGGGTGAGCTCCTACAATGAGCAGTTCTTC.

The chain links TRBV20-1 to TRBJ2-1; D might be TRBD2 (5 bases). This CDR3 contains 14 residues. In germline, CDR1 is DFQATT, CDR2 SNEGSKA (reference sequence). V was clipped by 3 bases and J by 7 bases, with 16 bases between them. The CDR3 bases are TGCAGTGCTAGTGACCTACGTAGCGCTAATGAGCAGTTCTTC. Its protein is CSASDLRSANEQFF.

The chain recombines TRBV25-1 with TRBJ1-6; no reliable D call. The V and J ends lost 1 base and 6 bases respectively, with 13 bases between them. This CDR3 has 16 residues. Per germline, CDR1 MGHDK and CDR2 SYGVNS. The CDR3 protein is CASSESWGIGNSPLHF. CDR3 sequence (DNA): TGTGCCAGCAGTGAATCGTGGGGAATTGGTAATTCACCCCTCCACTTT.

The rearrangement joins TRBV18 to TRBJ1-5; possibly TRBD1 for D (6 bases). Trimming stripped 4 bases from V and 2 bases from J, with 15 bases between. The CDR3 runs 16 residues. Germline assignment: CDR1 KGHSH and CDR2 LQKENI. The CDR3 sequence is CASSLSTGWGNQPQHF. In nucleotides, the CDR3 is TGTGCCAGCTCACTCTCTACAGGGTGGGGCAATCAGCCCCAGCATTTT.

The chain employs TRBV5-1 and TRBJ2-1; 10 bases map to TRBD2. CDR1 is SGHRS, CDR2 YFSETQ, per germline. The length of the CDR3 is 15 residues. Trimming removed 2 bases from V and 7 bases from J; junction bases left unmatched: 6. CDR3 amino acids: CASSLAAGGLNEQFF. DNA for the CDR3: TGCGCCAGCAGCTTAGCAGCGGGAGGGTTAAATGAGCAGTTCTTC.

The genes are TRBV5-6 and TRBJ1-6, with 9 bases aligning to TRBD1. CDR3 length: 15 amino acids. V lost 3 bases to trimming and J lost 9 bases; unmatched junction nucleotides: 7. Germline CDR1 reads SGHDT; CDR2 reads YYEEEE. The CDR3: CASSWGQGAGSPLHF. The CDR3 DNA is TGTGCCAGCAGCTGGGGACAGGGAGCAGGTTCACCCCTCCACTTT.

This clone was counted only a few times. This sequence joins TRBV3-1 (or the pseudogene TRBV3-2) and TRBJ1-1; a weak D match, TRBD1 (5 bases). CDR1 is LGHDT and CDR2 is YNNKEL in the germline V gene (reference sequence). V was cut by 2 bases and J by 3 bases, with 10 bases left in between. This CDR3 spans 14 amino acids. The CDR3, as DNA: TGTGCCAGCAGCCAACAGGGTGATCACACTGAAGCTTTCTTT. It is translated as CASSQQGDHTEAFF.